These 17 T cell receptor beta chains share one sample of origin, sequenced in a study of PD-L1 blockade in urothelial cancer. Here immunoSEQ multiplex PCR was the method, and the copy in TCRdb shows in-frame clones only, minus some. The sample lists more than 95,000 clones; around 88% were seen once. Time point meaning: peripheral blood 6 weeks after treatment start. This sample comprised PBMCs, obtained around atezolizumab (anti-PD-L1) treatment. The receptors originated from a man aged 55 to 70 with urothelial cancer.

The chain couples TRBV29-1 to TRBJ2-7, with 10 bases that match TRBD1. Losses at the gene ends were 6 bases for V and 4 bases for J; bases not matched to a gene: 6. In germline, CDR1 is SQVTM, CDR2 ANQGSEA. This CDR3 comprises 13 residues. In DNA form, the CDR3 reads TGCAGCGTCCCGGGGGACAGGGGATACGAGCAGTACTTC. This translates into CSVPGDRGYEQYF.

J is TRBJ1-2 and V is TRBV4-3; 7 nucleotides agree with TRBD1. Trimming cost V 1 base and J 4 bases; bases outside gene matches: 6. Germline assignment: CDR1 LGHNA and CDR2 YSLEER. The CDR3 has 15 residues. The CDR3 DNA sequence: TGCGCCAGCAGCCAAGGTATCGGGACAGTCTATGGCTACACCTTC. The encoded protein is CASSQGIGTVYGYTF.

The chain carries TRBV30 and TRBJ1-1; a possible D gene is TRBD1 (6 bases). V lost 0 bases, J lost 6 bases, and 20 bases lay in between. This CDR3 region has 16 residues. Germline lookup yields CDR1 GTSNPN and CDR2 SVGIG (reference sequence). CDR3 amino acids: CAWSVEKASEGAEAFF. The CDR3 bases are TGTGCCTGGAGTGTAGAAAAGGCGTCCGAGGGGGCTGAAGCTTTCTTT.

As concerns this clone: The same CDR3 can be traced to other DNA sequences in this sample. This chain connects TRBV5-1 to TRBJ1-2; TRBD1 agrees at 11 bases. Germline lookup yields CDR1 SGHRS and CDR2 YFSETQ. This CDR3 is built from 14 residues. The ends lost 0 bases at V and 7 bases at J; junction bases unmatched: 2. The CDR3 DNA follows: TGCGCCAGCAGCTTGGCCGGGACAGGGGGTGGCTACACCTTC. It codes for CASSLAGTGGGYTF.

DNA of the CDR3: TGTGCCAGCAGCTTAGGGACAGGCCTCTGGGCCAACGTCCTGACTTTC. This translates into CASSLGTGLWANVLTF. This rearrangement joins TRBV7-2 to TRBJ2-6; 7 bases map to TRBD1. This CDR3 has 16 residues. Germline CDR1 reads SGHTA; CDR2 reads FQGNSA. V gave up 1 base and J gave up 5 bases; unmatched junction bases: 5.

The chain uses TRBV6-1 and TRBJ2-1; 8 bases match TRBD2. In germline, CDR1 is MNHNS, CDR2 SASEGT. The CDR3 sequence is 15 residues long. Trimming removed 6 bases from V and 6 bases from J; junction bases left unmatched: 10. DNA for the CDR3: TGTGCCAGCAGCCCCCTAGCGGGCGTGGGCAATGAGCAGTTCTTC. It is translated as CASSPLAGVGNEQFF.

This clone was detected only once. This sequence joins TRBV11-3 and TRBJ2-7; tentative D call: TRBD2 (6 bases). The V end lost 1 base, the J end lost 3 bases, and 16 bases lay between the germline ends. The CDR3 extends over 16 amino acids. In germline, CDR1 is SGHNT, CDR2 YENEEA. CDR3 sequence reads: CASSLAGTPPIYEQYF. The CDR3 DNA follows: TGTGCCAGCAGCTTAGCTGGGACTCCACCTATCTACGAGCAGTACTTC.

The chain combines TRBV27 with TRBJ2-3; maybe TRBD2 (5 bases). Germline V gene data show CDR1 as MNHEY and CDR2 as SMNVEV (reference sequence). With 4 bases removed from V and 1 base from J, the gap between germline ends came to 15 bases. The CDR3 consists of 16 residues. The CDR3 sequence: CASSSIGSGRTDTQYF. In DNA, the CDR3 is TGTGCCAGCAGTTCCATAGGGAGTGGGCGCACAGATACGCAGTATTTT.

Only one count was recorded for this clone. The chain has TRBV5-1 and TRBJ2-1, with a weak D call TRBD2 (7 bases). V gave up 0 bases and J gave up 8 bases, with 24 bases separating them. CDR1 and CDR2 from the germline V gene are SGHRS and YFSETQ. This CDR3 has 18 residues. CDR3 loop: CASSLALVVGGDNDEQFF. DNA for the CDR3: TGCGCCAGCAGCTTGGCCCTGGTCGTTGGGGGGGACAATGATGAGCAGTTCTTC.

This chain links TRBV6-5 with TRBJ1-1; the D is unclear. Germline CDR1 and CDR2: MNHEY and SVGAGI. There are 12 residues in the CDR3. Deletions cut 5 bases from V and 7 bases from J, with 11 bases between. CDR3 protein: CASSVGPSEAFF. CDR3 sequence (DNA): TGTGCCAGCAGTGTTGGTCCGAGTGAAGCTTTCTTT.

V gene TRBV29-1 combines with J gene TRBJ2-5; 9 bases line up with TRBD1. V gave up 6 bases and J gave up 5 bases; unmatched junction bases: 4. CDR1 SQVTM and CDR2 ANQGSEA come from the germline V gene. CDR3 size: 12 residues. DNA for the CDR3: TGCAGCGTACTAGACAGGGGGGAGACCCAGTACTTC. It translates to CSVLDRGETQYF.

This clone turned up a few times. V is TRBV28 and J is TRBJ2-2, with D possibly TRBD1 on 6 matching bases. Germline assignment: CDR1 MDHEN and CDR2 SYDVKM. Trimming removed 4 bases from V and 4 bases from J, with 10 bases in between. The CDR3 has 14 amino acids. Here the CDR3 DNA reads TGTGCCAGCAGTTGGACAGCCACCACCGGGGAGCTGTTTTTT. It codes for CASSWTATTGELFF.

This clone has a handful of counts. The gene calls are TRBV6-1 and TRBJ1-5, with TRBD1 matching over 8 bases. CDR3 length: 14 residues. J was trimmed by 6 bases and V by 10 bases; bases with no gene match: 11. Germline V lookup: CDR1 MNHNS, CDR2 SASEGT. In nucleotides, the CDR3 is TGTGCCACCACCAGGACAGGGAGTCCTCAGCCCCAGCATTTT. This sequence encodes CATTRTGSPQPQHF.

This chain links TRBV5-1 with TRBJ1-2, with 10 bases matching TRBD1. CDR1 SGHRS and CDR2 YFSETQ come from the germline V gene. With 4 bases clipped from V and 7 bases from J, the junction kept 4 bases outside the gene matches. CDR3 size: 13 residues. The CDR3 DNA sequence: TGCGCCAGCAGCCCCGGACAGGGGGGTGGCTACACCTTC. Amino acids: CASSPGQGGGYTF.

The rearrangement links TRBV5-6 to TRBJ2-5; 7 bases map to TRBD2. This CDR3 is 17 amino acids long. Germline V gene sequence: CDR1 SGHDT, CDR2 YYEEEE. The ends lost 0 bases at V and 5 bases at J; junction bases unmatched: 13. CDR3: CASSLEGRARGYETQYF. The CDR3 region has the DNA TGTGCCAGCAGCTTGGAGGGGAGGGCGCGGGGGTATGAGACCCAGTACTTC.

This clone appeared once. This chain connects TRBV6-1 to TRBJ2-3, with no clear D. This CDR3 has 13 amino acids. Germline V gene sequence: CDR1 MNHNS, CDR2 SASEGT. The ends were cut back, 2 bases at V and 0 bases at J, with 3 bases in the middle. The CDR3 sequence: CASSEQSTDTQYF. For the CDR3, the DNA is TGTGCCAGCAGTGAACAGAGCACAGATACGCAGTATTTT.

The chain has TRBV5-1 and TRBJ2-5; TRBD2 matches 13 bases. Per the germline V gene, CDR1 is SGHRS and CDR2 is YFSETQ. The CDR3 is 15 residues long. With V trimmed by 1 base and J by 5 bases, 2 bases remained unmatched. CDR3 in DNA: TGCGCCAGCAGCTTGATGACTAGCGGGAGGGAGACCCAGTACTTC. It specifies CASSLMTSGRETQYF.